This T cell receptor beta chain was captured in a study of persistence of HIV-infected CD4 T cells (dated by TCRdb to the early 2020s). Regarding the study in general: The median time the participants had spent on suppressive ART was 7 to 9 years. Peripheral blood samples of up to roughly 200 mL were obtained at multiple time points, with the exception of two participants, for whom leukapheresis was performed at a single time point. The study isolated CMV- and HIV-1 Gag-responding CD4+ T cells from ART-treated individuals to examine antigen-driven clonal expansion of HIV-1-infected cells. Proviral sequencing was used to assess clonality among infected cells, whereas TCRbeta sequencing gauged the clonality of all cells within each sorted population. The TCR cluster analysis across participants included eight or nine participants for CMV and roughly 7 participants for Gag.

The immunoSEQ hsTCRB assay version 4 in survey mode was used to sequence TCRbeta repertoires from genomic DNA. For TCRbeta sequencing, genomic DNA was diluted to around 9.7 ng/uL, and up to roughly 1 ug was used per sample. In the original analysis: TCRbeta data analysis was done in ImmunoSeq Analyzer 3.0, and diversity was calculated on productive nucleotide rearrangements. Lower-bound TCR diversity was estimated with the improved Chao index, and clonality with the Gini coefficient using the Immunarch R package. Different nucleotide rearrangements encoding the same CDR3beta amino acid sequence were treated as distinct clonotypes. Differential abundance analysis found TCRbeta sequences that were significantly enriched in antigen-responding cells compared with anti-CD3/anti-CD28-activated cells. Using predicted peptide-MHC specificity as the basis, GLIPH2 grouped TCRs into clusters, both for each participant individually and for the merged data sets that combined participants. TCRdb took over this immuneACCESS table, retaining in-frame rearrangements with V and J assigned. Such tables are incomplete; in checked studies, under half of the missing clones stem from an unresolved V gene, and the remainder is unexplained. V, J and clone size are those of that table, while D and trimming were read from the DNA. The sample has over 15,000 clones on record, approximately 60% of them singletons. The ten largest account for approximately 2% of the sample.

To note about this clone: The antigen this receptor binds is unknown. No much larger clone is present one base from it, and per-base qualities are unavailable.

The investigation overall reported the following: Degenerate expanded CDR3beta sequences were enriched in antigen-responding cells, suggesting convergent selection of CD4+ responses to CMV and Gag. TCR oligoclonality correlated with proviral oligoclonality within the same sorted populations. Bulk TCR analyses could not be limited to the rare CMV-responding cells that actually contained HIV-1 proviruses. Few individuals were included in the study, and only a limited range of antigens was tested. TCRbeta richness in CMV- and Gag-responding cells was significantly lower than in anti-CD3/anti-CD28-responding cells; CMV-responding cells had higher oligoclonality than CD3/CD28-stimulated and Gag-responding cells.

Per the publication, the treatment or condition label means: suppressive antiretroviral therapy. Cells were stimulated with a pool of overlapping HIV-1 Gag 15-mer peptides at approximately 0.98 ug per peptide per mL. CD4+ T cells that responded were sorted based on upregulation of both CD40 ligand and CD69. Participants were HIV-1-infected adults who started suppressive ART during chronic infection. For at least 4 years, participants had undetectable plasma HIV-1 RNA, below 50 copies/mL. To be included, participants needed a CD4+ T cell count above 400 cells/uL and a positive CMV serology. Before stimulation, PBMCs were isolated using density centrifugation and depleted of CD8+ T cells. Stimulation of CD8-depleted PBMCs was carried out for around 19 hours with anti-CD28/CD49d costimulation, CD40-blocking antibody and enfuvirtide, to prevent new infections. Cell sorting was done on a Beckman Coulter MoFlo Legacy or XDP sorter, and dead cells were excluded with propidium iodide. Genomic DNA was extracted using the QIAamp DNA Mini Kit for samples with more than one million cells and using the Quick-DNA Microprep Kit for all other samples.

The germline V gene specifies LGHNT as CDR1 and FRNRAP as CDR2. V sheds 4 bases and J sheds 9 bases, leaving 13 bases between their ends. The CDR3 spans 14 residues, from the cysteine through the phenylalanine. Left in the record is the CDR3 DNA by itself, 42 bases read in frame from the first base. The sequence came from an adult woman with HIV who was CMV-seropositive. Sequenced here: CD4+ T cells sorted from PBMCs after 18-hour stimulation, sampled from a patient who received antiretroviral therapy. The cell subset or site label corresponds to: CD40L+CD69+ CD4 T cells responding to HIV-1 Gag peptides. The rearranged chain carries TRBV12-5 and TRBJ1-6, with an unclear D gene assignment. The CDR3 in this case is CASGSVGPGSPLHF. The DNA sequence follows: TGTGCTAGTGGTTCAGTGGGCCCGGGTTCACCCCTCCACTTT.